This T cell receptor beta chain was sequenced in a study of cytomegalovirus exposure and HLA in healthy donors. Study-level points and caveats: Reports indicate that TCR beta sequences accurately predicted the HLA-A and HLA-B alleles of most subjects. Most CMV-associated TCR beta chains appeared HLA-restricted in a later analysis.

On this clone itself: Antigen unknown.

It was with 60 Vbeta and 13 Jbeta primers that the PCR ran. Generated by immunoSEQ multiplex PCR, the TCRdb table keeps only in-frame clones and is missing some. The sample shows 100,000 to 150,000 clones, 75% to 85% of them seen only once. The J segment lost 0 bases and the V segment lost 4 bases, leaving 8 bases of the junction unmatched. The length of the CDR3 is 16 residues. CDR1 is MNHEY and CDR2 is SMNVEV in the germline V gene (reference sequence). Sequenced input: PBMCs. The sequence came from a man aged 40-49 years in good health and CMV-seronegative. The rearrangement joins TRBV27 to TRBJ2-7; TRBD2 agrees at 8 bases. The CDR3 DNA reads as TGTGCCAGCAGTTCCTATAGCGGGACGATCTCCTACGAGCAGTACTTC. Protein product: CASSSYSGTISYEQYF.